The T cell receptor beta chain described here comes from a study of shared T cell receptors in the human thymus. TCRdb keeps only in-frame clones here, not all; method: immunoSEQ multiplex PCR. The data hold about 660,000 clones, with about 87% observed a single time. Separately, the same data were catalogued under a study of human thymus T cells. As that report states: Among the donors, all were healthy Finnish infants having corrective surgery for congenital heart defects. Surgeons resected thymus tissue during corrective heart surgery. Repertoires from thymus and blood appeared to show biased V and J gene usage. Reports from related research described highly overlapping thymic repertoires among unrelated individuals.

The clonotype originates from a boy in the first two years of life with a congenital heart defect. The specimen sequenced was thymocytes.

CDR3 coding DNA: TGTGCCAGCAGCCCGAAGGGACTTTGGACCGGGGAGCTGTTTTTT. This encodes CASSPKGLWTGELFF. This chain joins TRBV6-6 and TRBJ2-2; maybe TRBD2 (6 bases). The CDR3 is 15 amino acids. V lost 6 bases and J lost 5, with 16 bases in between. The germline CDR1 and CDR2 sequences are MNHNY and SVGAGI (reference sequence).